The rows below give T cell receptor beta chains drawn from one sample of a study of CD8 T cells in Susac syndrome. One entry per CDR3 protein results from TCRdb running MiXCR on the immunoSEQ multiplex PCR reads. The sample contains about 120,000 distinct CDR3 sequences, less than 95% of which appear only once. The sequencing input was CD4+ T cells from PBMCs. The source is a human donor in good health. CDR3s include the opening cysteine and the closing phenylalanine or tryptophan. The D gene is left open where the match is weak. Size is stated for part of the rows, as once, few or many counts, or as a class when the clone is expanded.

d_gene,abundance,j_gene,v_gene,CDR3nt,CDR3aa
.,.,TRBJ1-1,TRBV7-9,TGTGCCAGCAGCCCATATCCCCGGGGTGTTTTGGGAGCTTTCTTT,CASSPYPRGVLGAFF
.,.,TRBJ2-1,TRBV5-6,TGTGCCAGCAGCTTTCTATATGAGCAGTTCTTC,CASSFLYEQFF
.,.,TRBJ2-4,TRBV5-1,TGCGCCAGCAGCTTGGAGGTGGTAAAGGGACGAGCCAAAAACATTCAGTACTTC,CASSLEVVKGRAKNIQYF
.,.,TRBJ2-5,TRBV7-6,TGTGCCAGCAGCTTGGATCGTCTGGGAATCGGAGAGACCCAGTACTTC,CASSLDRLGIGETQYF
.,.,TRBJ2-4,TRBV4-2,TGTGCCAGCAGCCAGGACAGCCCTAGGATACCGACGAGCCAACAACACTTC,CASSQDSPRIPTSQQHF
.,.,TRBJ1-5,TRBV28,TGTGCCAGCAGTCCCGCCTTTAATCAGCCCCAGCATTTT,CASSPAFNQPQHF
TRBD1,.,TRBJ1-1,TRBV2,TGTGCCAGCAGTGAGGTCTCCACAGGGGGCACTGAAGCTTTCTTT,CASSEVSTGGTEAFF
.,.,TRBJ2-2,TRBV5-1,TGCGCCAGCAGCTTGACCCCAGAGACCGGGGAGCTGTTTTTT,CASSLTPETGELFF
TRBD2,.,TRBJ2-1,TRBV9,TGTGCCAGCAGCGCGGGACTAGCGGGAGACTGGAGCGGCAATGAGCAGTTCTTC,CASSAGLAGDWSGNEQFF
.,.,TRBJ1-6,TRBV4-1,TGCGCCAGCAGCCAAGATTCACAGGGAGTTTCTTCACCCCTCCACTTT,CASSQDSQGVSSPLHF
TRBD2,.,TRBJ2-5,TRBV19,TGTGCCAGTAGTATAAGGGCTAGCGGGGATCAAGAGACCCAGTACTTC,CASSIRASGDQETQYF
.,.,TRBJ2-1,TRBV7-3,TGTGCCAGCAGTATAGGAGCGCCCCAGGTTGATGAGCAGTTCTTC,CASSIGAPQVDEQFF
TRBD2,.,TRBJ2-1,TRBV6-2/TRBV6-3,TGTGCCAGCAGATTGACTAGCGGAAATGAGCAGTTCTTC,CASRLTSGNEQFF
.,.,TRBJ2-4,TRBV15,TGTGCCACCAGCCCCTCCCGGACATTCCTAGCCAAAAACATTCAGTACTTC,CATSPSRTFLAKNIQYF
TRBD2,.,TRBJ2-7,TRBV9,TGTGCCAGCAGCGTAGATTTCGGGACGGGACTAGCGTTGTACGAGCAGTACTTC,CASSVDFGTGLALYEQYF
.,.,TRBJ1-5,TRBV30,TGTGCCTGGGCCGCCTCTCAGGGCCAGCCCCAGCATTTT,CAWAASQGQPQHF
.,.,TRBJ1-1,TRBV3-1,TGTGCCAGCAGCCAACATGGGCAGGGGTGGACTGAAGCTTTCTTT,CASSQHGQGWTEAFF
TRBD1,.,TRBJ2-2,TRBV18,TGTGCCAGCTCAACTAGACAGGGGCTGACCACCGGGGAGCTGTTTTTT,CASSTRQGLTTGELFF
.,.,TRBJ1-1,TRBV9,TGTGCCAGCAGCGTAGCGGTGAACACTGAAGCTTTCTTT,CASSVAVNTEAFF
.,.,TRBJ2-3,TRBV14,TGTGCCAGCAGCCAAGATTTGCTAGATACGCAGTATTTT,CASSQDLLDTQYF
TRBD1,.,TRBJ1-2,TRBV27,TGTGCCAGCAGGCCCAACAGGGGAACTAACTATGGCTACACCTTC,CASRPNRGTNYGYTF
.,.,TRBJ2-4,TRBV6-2/TRBV6-3,TGTGCCAGCAGTTTCGACACGAGTCGGTCCAAAAACATTCAGTACTTC,CASSFDTSRSKNIQYF
.,once,TRBJ2-4,TRBV5-1,TGCGCCAGCAGCTTGTCACAGGAAAACGGTGATCAGTACTTC,CASSLSQENGDQYF
.,.,TRBJ2-1,TRBV7-2,TGTGCCAGCAGCTTAGTACCAGGACCAGGCAATGAGCAGTTCTTC,CASSLVPGPGNEQFF
TRBD2,.,TRBJ2-1,TRBV29-1,TGCAGCATAAGACTAGCGGGAGTTAATGAGCAGTTCTTC,CSIRLAGVNEQFF
.,.,TRBJ1-1,TRBV7-8,TGTGCCAGCAGCCCCCATGCCCACACACCGAACACTGAAGCTTTCTTT,CASSPHAHTPNTEAFF
TRBD1,.,TRBJ1-3,TRBV18,TGTGCCAGCTCACAACAGGGGTGGATGGCTGGAAACACCATATATTTT,CASSQQGWMAGNTIYF
TRBD2,.,TRBJ2-1,TRBV10-3,TGTGCCATCAGTGAATTAGCGGGGGTCAATGAGCAGTTCTTC,CAISELAGVNEQFF
.,.,TRBJ2-7,TRBV6-1,TGTGCCAGCAGTGAAGGCTCAGGGGTCTACGAGCAGTACTTC,CASSEGSGVYEQYF
.,.,TRBJ2-1,TRBV19,TGTGCCAGTAGTCCCGACTCCTACGGTAACAATGAGCAGTTCTTC,CASSPDSYGNNEQFF
.,.,TRBJ2-5,TRBV25-1,TGTGCCAGCAGTGAGCACAGGGACCAAGAGACCCAGTACTTC,CASSEHRDQETQYF
.,.,TRBJ2-3,TRBV29-1,TGCAGCGTTGAAGGCGCCTCGGACACAGATACGCAGTATTTT,CSVEGASDTDTQYF
TRBD2,once,TRBJ2-7,TRBV3-1,TGTGCCAGCAGCCAAGATACTAGCGGGTACGAGCAGTACTTC,CASSQDTSGYEQYF